This T cell receptor beta chain was identified in a study of T cell repertoires in cytomegalovirus infection (dated by TCRdb to between 2017 and 2020). General notes on the study: Because public TCR beta signatures pointed to carriage of CMV infection together with the matching HLA type, the HLA type of each donor mattered for the analysis.

Reads for this sample came from an Illumina HiSeq 1500. TCRdb reprocessed the public reads (quality trimming at Q25 with fastp, clone calling with MiXCR) and kept in-frame beta chains. Duplicate CDR3 protein sequences are folded into a single record with the most common DNA and genes. This sample gives fewer than 550,000 distinct CDR3 sequences in total; 11% of them show up just once. Of the sample, roughly 10% falls within the top ten clones. Findings and caveats that apply to the study as a whole: Cumulative frequency of public TCR beta family members discriminated carriers of CMV infection plus the relevant HLA type in this cohort and an independent 352-donor cohort. The ex vivo response was dominated by HLA-C-restricted CMV-specific TCR beta clonotypes, and the single most frequent clonotype in two of eight donors was supplied by these HLA-C-restricted clonotypes.

CDR1 and CDR2, per the germline V gene, are SGHTA and FQGNSA. The CDR3 starts with the cysteine, ends with the phenylalanine, and has 13 residues. Of the read, only the CDR3 DNA is kept; its 39 bases are in frame from base 1. Cut back by 4 bases and 6 bases, the V and J ends lie 11 bases apart. This clonotype was recorded at least ten times. Its antigen is currently not known. Base qualities are not at hand, and no much larger clone is one base apart. The sequence came from a human donor in good health (CMV status not recorded). Some clones in this sample may be carry-over from other donors' samples. Recombination joined TRBV7-2 with TRBJ2-3, with an unclear D gene assignment. Sequencing input: PBMCs. The bases are TGTGCCAGCAGCTACAACCAAGGGGATACGCAGTATTTT. Its coded protein is CASSYNQGDTQYF.